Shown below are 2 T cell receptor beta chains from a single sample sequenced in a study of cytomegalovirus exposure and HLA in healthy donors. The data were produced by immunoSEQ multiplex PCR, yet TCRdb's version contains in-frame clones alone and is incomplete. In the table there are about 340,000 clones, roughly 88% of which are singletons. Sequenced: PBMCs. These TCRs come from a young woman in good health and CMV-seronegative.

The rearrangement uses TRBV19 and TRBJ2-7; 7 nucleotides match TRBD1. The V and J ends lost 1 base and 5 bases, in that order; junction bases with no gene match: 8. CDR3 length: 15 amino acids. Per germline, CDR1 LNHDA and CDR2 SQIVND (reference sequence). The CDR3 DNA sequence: TGTGCCAGTAGTATAGTCCCAGGGGGAGCCCACGAGCAGTACTTC. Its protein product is CASSIVPGGAHEQYF.

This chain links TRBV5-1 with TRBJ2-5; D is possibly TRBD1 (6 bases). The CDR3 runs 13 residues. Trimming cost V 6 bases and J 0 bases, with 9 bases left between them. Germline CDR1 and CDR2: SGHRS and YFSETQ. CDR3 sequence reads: CASTKGDQETQYF. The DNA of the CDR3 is TGCGCCAGCACTAAGGGGGACCAAGAGACCCAGTACTTC. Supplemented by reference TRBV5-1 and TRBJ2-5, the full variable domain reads KAGVTQTPRYLIKTRGQQVTLSCSPISGHRSVSWYQQTPGQGLQFLFEYFSETQRNKGNFPGRFSGRQFSNSRSEMNVSTLELGDSALYLCASTKGDQETQYFGPGTRLLVL.